This T cell receptor (beta chain) derives from a study of T cell responses to AZD1222 COVID-19 vaccine. Study results and caveats: No day 14 peak samples; only post-peak repertoires were characterized. In a largely white British group with more females than males, clonal diversity was possibly underestimated. Two AZD1222 doses significantly raised spike-specific TCR breadth and depth over controls. The CD4 TCRs associated with vaccination extended across spike and predominated at 160-218 and 743-854.

The method was immunoSEQ multiplex PCR; TCRdb's version includes in-frame clones alone and lacks a portion of them. The sample consists of 120,000 to 150,000 clones, approximately 88% of them appearing once. V dropped 1 base and J dropped 4; count of bases not matched to a gene: 6. Germline V lookup: CDR1 SGHTA, CDR2 FQGNSA. The CDR3 is made up of 15 amino acids. Worth noting for this clone: Its antigen remains unknown.

The V and J genes are TRBV7-2 and TRBJ2-5, with 7 bases that match TRBD1. The specimen was peripheral blood, collected 28 days after the second dose of the MenACWY control vaccine. This TCR came from an adult who received the MenACWY meningococcal vaccine as a control. CDR3 sequence (DNA): TGTGCCAGCAGCTTAGTCGGGACAGTCGTAGAGACCCAGTACTTC. This gives the protein CASSLVGTVVETQYF.